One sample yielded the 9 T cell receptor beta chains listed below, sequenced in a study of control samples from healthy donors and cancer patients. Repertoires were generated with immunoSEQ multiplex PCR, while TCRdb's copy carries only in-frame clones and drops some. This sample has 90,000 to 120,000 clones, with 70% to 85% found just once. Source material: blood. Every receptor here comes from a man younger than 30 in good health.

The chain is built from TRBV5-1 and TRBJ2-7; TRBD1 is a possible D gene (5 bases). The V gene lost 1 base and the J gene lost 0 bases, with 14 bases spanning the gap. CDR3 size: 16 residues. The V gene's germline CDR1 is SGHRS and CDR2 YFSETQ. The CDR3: CASSLWGRLSSYEQYV. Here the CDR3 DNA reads TGCGCCAGCAGCTTGTGGGGCAGACTCAGCTCCTACGAGCAGTACGTC.

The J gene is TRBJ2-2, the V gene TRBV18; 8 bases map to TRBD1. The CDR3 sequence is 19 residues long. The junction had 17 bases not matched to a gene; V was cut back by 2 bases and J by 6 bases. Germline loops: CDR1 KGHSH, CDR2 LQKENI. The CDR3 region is CASSPTSGTGTGDAGELFF. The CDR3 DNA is TGTGCCAGCTCACCAACCTCTGGGACAGGTACCGGAGATGCCGGGGAGCTGTTTTTT. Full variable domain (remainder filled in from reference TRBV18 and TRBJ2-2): NAGVMQNPRHLVRRRGQEARLRCSPMKGHSHVYWYRQLPEEGLKFMVYLQKENIIDESGMPKERFSAEFPKEGPSILRIQQVVRGDSAAYFCASSPTSGTGTGDAGELFFGEGSRLTVL.

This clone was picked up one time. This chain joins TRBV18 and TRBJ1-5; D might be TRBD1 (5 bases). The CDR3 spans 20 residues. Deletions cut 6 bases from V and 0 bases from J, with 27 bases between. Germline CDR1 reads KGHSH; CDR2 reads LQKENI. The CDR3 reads CASSIVARRRDFDSNQPQHF. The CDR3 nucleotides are TGTGCCAGCTCCATAGTAGCCCGTCGGAGGGACTTCGATAGCAATCAGCCCCAGCATTTT. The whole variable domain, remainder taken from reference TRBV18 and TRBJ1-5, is NAGVMQNPRHLVRRRGQEARLRCSPMKGHSHVYWYRQLPEEGLKFMVYLQKENIIDESGMPKERFSAEFPKEGPSILRIQQVVRGDSAAYFCASSIVARRRDFDSNQPQHFGDGTRLSIL.

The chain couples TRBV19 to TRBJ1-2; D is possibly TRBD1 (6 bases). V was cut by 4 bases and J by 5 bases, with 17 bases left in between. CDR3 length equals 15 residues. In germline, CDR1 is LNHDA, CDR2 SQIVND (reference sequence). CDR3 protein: CASSTDRRGWYGYTF. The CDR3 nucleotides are TGTGCCAGTAGTACCGATCGCAGGGGTTGGTATGGCTACACCTTC.

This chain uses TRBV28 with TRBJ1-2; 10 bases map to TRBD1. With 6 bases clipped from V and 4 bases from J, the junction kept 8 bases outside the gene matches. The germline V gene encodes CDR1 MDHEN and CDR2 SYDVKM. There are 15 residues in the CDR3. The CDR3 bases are TGTGCCAGCAGCCCAGGGGACAGGGGCCCCTATGGCTACACCTTC. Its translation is CASSPGDRGPYGYTF.

The CDR3 reads CASSFRGYTGELFF. The CDR3 coding sequence is TGTGCCAGCAGCTTCAGGGGATACACCGGGGAGCTGTTTTTT. The chain has TRBV7-9 and TRBJ2-2; maybe TRBD1 (6 bases). CDR3 size: 14 residues. Germline CDR1 is SEHNR and CDR2 is FQNEAQ (reference sequence). With 3 bases removed from V and 3 bases from J, the gap between germline ends came to 8 bases. Combining the CDR3 with reference TRBV7-9 and TRBJ2-2 gives the whole variable domain DTGVSQNPRHKITKRGQNVTFRCDPISEHNRLYWYRQTLGQGPEFLTYFQNEAQLEKSRLLSDRFSAERPKGSFSTLEIQRTEQGDSAMYLCASSFRGYTGELFFGEGSRLTVL.

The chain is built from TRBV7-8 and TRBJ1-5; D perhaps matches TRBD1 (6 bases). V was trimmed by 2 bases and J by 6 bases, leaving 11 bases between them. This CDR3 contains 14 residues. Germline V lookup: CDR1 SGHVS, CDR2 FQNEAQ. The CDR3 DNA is TGTGCCAGCAGCTTACAAGGGGGAAGTCAGCCCCAGCATTTT. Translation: CASSLQGGSQPQHF.

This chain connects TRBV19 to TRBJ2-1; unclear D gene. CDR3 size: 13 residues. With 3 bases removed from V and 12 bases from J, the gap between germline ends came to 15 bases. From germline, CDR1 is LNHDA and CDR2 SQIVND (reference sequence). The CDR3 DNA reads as TGTGCCAGTAGTATGAATTTCGGGCGAGGGCAGTTCTTC. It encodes CASSMNFGRGQFF.

CDR3 sequence reads: CASRGTGQNTEAFF. The CDR3 DNA reads TGTGCCAGCAGGGGGACAGGGCAGAACACTGAAGCTTTCTTT. The chain recombines TRBV6-5 with TRBJ1-1, with TRBD1 identical over 9 bases. The germline V gene has CDR1 MNHEY and CDR2 SVGAGI. This CDR3 has 14 residues. J lost 1 base, V lost 6 bases, and 3 bases had no gene match.